This TCR beta chain was profiled in a study of shared clonotypes between healthy human individuals. Study-wide findings and caveats: Naive subsets generally had larger estimated richness than memory subsets.

Naivety among CD8 cells was defined by CD45RO negativity and positive CCR7 selection, thereby excluding terminally differentiated effector memory CD45RA+ cells. With regard to this clone: Its antigen is still unknown.

The protocol was immunoSEQ multiplex PCR, while the TCRdb copy is restricted to in-frame clones and leaves out a portion. The table shows some 2 million clones, with about 94% occurring only once. The specimen was naive CD8+ T cells sorted from blood. This TCR was sampled from a man between 18 and 35 years old in good health.

The CDR3 DNA reads as TGCGCCAGTCAGGGGGATAGTGAAAAACTGTTTTTT. Its translation: CASQGDSEKLFF. The chain combines TRBV5-1 with TRBJ1-4; TRBD1 aligns across 7 bases. The CDR3 loop spans 12 amino acids. Germline loops: CDR1 SGHRS, CDR2 YFSETQ. Germline trimming cut 8 bases from V and 7 bases from J; bases unmatched to any gene: 5.